The clone carrying this T cell receptor beta chain was seen just once. The sample belongs to a study of blood T cell repertoires in COVID-19. Per the original methods: By means of reference gene primer amplification, nucleated cell counts were estimated. Profiled with immunoSEQ multiplex PCR; TCRdb holds only in-frame clones, not every one. Clone size and the V and J calls come from that table; the DNA yielded D and trimming. Of about 39,000 clones in the sample, approximately 89% were seen once. V lost 2 bases to trimming and J lost 2 bases, with 12 bases between them. CDR3 length: 15 amino acids. From germline, CDR1 is SNHLY and CDR2 FYNNEI.

Sequences were obtained from peripheral blood. The receptor was derived from a man aged 55 to 69 with acute or convalescent COVID-19. The J gene is TRBJ1-2, the V gene TRBV2, with D perhaps matching TRBD1 (5 bases). The CDR3 here is CASSEQGVSNYGYTF. DNA for the CDR3: TGTGCCAGCAGTGAACAGGGCGTATCCAACTATGGCTACACCTTC.